This is a list of T cell receptor beta chains from one sample in a study of blood T cell repertoires in COVID-19. TCRdb's copy holds only in-frame clones and misses some; the assay was immunoSEQ multiplex PCR. This sample has approximately 440,000 clones; about 91% occur once, and the top ten carry around 13%. The sample was peripheral blood. Source of these receptors: a woman aged 45-59 years with COVID-19, enrolled during active disease. The CDR3 runs from the conserved cysteine through the conserved F or W. The D gene is left open where the match is weak. The size of a clone is reported for some rows only, either as once, few or many, or as a class for expanded clones.

abundance	v_gene	d_gene	j_gene	CDR3nt	CDR3aa
-	TRBV5-1	TRBD1	TRBJ1-1	TGCGCCAGCAGCCCCCGAATACGGGACAGGGGCGCTGAAGCTTTCTTT	CASSPRIRDRGAEAFF
-	TRBV10-1	-	TRBJ2-7	TGCGCCAGCAGTGAGGGGAGCTCCTACGAGCAGTACTTC	CASSEGSSYEQYF
once	TRBV13	-	TRBJ1-2	TGTGCCAGCAGCTTAGAGCAGGGCGGCTACACCTTC	CASSLEQGGYTF
-	TRBV7-9	-	TRBJ2-6	TGTGCCAGCAGCACATCCACGGGGGGCGGCCCTGGGGCCAACGTCCTGACTTTC	CASSTSTGGGPGANVLTF
-	TRBV18	TRBD1	TRBJ1-3	TGTGCCAGCTCACAAGGACAGGGTCTCGCTGGAAACACCATATATTTT	CASSQGQGLAGNTIYF
-	TRBV12-5	-	TRBJ1-1	TGTGCTAGTGGTTTGCCGGGGAACACTGAAGCTTTCTTT	CASGLPGNTEAFF
-	TRBV9	-	TRBJ1-5	TGTGCCAGCAGCGGCAGCGACGTAGATAGCAATCAGCCCCAGCATTTT	CASSGSDVDSNQPQHF
once	TRBV28	-	TRBJ1-2	TGTGCCAGCACCCAGGGACTAAGTAACTATGGCTACACCTTC	CASTQGLSNYGYTF
-	TRBV6-5	TRBD2	TRBJ2-2	TGTGCCAGCAGTTATCCCCCGGGACTACGCACCGGGGAGCTGTTTTTT	CASSYPPGLRTGELFF
-	TRBV19	TRBD1	TRBJ1-2	TGTGCCAGTAGTACCGGGACAGGCCCTAACTATGGCTACACCTTC	CASSTGTGPNYGYTF
-	TRBV4-1	-	TRBJ1-4	TGCGCCAGCAGCCAAGATTTGGCAGGAATCGGGGAACTGTTTTTT	CASSQDLAGIGELFF
-	TRBV28	-	TRBJ1-3	TGTGCCAGCAGCCCAGGGGCCGGGGTGGGGAACACCATATATTTT	CASSPGAGVGNTIYF
-	TRBV15	-	TRBJ1-2	TGTGCCACCACGACGTCAACAGGGTGGGTTAGCTATGGCTACACCTTC	CATTTSTGWVSYGYTF
-	TRBV30	-	TRBJ1-2	TGTGCCTGGAGTGTAGGGAGGAACTATGGCTACACCTTC	CAWSVGRNYGYTF
-	TRBV11-2	-	TRBJ1-2	TGTGCCAGCAGCTCCGGGATTAACTATGGCTACACCTTC	CASSSGINYGYTF
once	TRBV7-9	TRBD1	TRBJ1-6	TGTGCCAGCGCCAGGACAGGGGGAATTTCACCCCTCCACTTT	CASARTGGISPLHF
-	TRBV28	-	TRBJ1-4	TGTGCCAGCAGTTTCGGTTCTCAGGGGATTAATGAAAAACTGTTTTTT	CASSFGSQGINEKLFF
-	TRBV11-2	-	TRBJ1-3	TGTGCCAGCAGCTTATCGGCAGGGGCCTCCTCTGGAAACACCATATATTTT	CASSLSAGASSGNTIYF
-	TRBV11-1	TRBD1	TRBJ1-4	TGTGCCAGCAGCTTCGCCGGGACAGGGAGTGAAAAACTGTTTTTT	CASSFAGTGSEKLFF
-	TRBV5-1	-	TRBJ1-6	TGCGCCAGCAGCTTGGTATTTGCACAGTATAATTCACCCCTCCACTTT	CASSLVFAQYNSPLHF
-	TRBV30	TRBD1	TRBJ1-5	TGTGCCTGGAGTGAGGACAGGGGGCCTCAGCCCCAGCATTTT	CAWSEDRGPQPQHF
-	TRBV6-1	-	TRBJ2-3	TGTGCCAGCAGTGAAGCCGTCGGTACGCAGTATTTT	CASSEAVGTQYF
-	TRBV5-1	TRBD2	TRBJ2-7	TGCGCCAGCAGCCCTGGCGCGGGACTAGGCGGCGAGCAGTACTTC	CASSPGAGLGGEQYF
few	TRBV4-1	-	TRBJ1-1	TGCGCCAGCCCCTCGGGGAAAAACATGAACACTGAAGCTTTCTTT	CASPSGKNMNTEAFF
-	TRBV7-9	-	TRBJ1-2	TGTGCCAGCAGCGTCTCTTGGGCTGGGTATGGCTACACCTTC	CASSVSWAGYGYTF
-	TRBV9	TRBD2	TRBJ2-3	TGTGCCAGCAGCGTAGTGGCTAGCGGGGGAGATACGCAGTATTTT	CASSVVASGGDTQYF
-	TRBV12-5	-	TRBJ1-4	TGTGCTAGTGGTGTCGGGGCCACAGGGCGCTGGGCTAATGAAAAACTGTTTTTT	CASGVGATGRWANEKLFF
few	TRBV11-2	-	TRBJ1-5	TGTGCCAGCAGCTTAGCAGTCCACGGGGGTCATCAGCCCCAGCATTTT	CASSLAVHGGHQPQHF
-	TRBV5-5	-	TRBJ1-2	TGTGCCAGCAGCTTGTCAGGGAACTATGGCTACACCTTC	CASSLSGNYGYTF
-	TRBV9	-	TRBJ2-3	TGTGCCAGCAGCGCACAAATAAGCACTCGGGGGACGGGAGATACGCAGTATTTT	CASSAQISTRGTGDTQYF
-	TRBV11-3	-	TRBJ1-3	TGTGCCAGCAGCTTGGACACAACTTCTGGAAACACCATATATTTT	CASSLDTTSGNTIYF
-	TRBV6-5	-	TRBJ2-7	TGTGCCAGCAGACCTGATAGGGGGTCCCCCTACGAGCAGTACTTC	CASRPDRGSPYEQYF